The clone carrying this T cell receptor beta chain has more than one count but fewer than ten. The record originates from a study of blood T cell repertoires in COVID-19. Study in general: Sample material is recorded as cDNA or gDNA derived from T cells, B-cell-depleted T cells, or PBMCs.

Per the original methods: How many nucleated cells were present was estimated from reference gene primer amplification. Assay: immunoSEQ multiplex PCR; the TCRdb copy retains only in-frame clones and omits some. V and J calls and clone size are as listed in that table; D and trimming were resolved from the DNA. This table has about 110,000 clones, around nine tenths appearing once. The CDR3 consists of 12 residues. Germline V gene data show CDR1 as MNHNY and CDR2 as SVGAGI (reference sequence). Trimming took 10 bases from V and 0 from J, leaving 7 bases between them. The specimen was peripheral blood. V gene TRBV6-6 combines with J gene TRBJ1-5, with unresolved D. The sequence was obtained from a woman aged 70-85 years who had recovered from COVID-19. CDR3 sequence (DNA): TGTGCCACCCGGGATAGCAATCAGCCCCAGCATTTT. Translated: CATRDSNQPQHF.